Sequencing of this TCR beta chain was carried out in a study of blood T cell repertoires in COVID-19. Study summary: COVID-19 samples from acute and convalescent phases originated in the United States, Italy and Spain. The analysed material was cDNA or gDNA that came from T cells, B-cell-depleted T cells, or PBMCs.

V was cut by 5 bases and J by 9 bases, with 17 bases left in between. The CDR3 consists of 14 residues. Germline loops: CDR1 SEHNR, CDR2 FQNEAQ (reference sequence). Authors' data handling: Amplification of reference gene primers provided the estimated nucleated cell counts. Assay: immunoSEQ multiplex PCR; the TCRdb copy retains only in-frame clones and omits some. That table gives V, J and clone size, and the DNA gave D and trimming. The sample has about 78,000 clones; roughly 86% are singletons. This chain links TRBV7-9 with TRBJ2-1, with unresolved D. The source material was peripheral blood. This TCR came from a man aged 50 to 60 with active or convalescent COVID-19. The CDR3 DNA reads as TGTGCCAGCAGCCGGGTCGGCCGATCCAGTGAGCAGTTCTTC. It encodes CASSRVGRSSEQFF.